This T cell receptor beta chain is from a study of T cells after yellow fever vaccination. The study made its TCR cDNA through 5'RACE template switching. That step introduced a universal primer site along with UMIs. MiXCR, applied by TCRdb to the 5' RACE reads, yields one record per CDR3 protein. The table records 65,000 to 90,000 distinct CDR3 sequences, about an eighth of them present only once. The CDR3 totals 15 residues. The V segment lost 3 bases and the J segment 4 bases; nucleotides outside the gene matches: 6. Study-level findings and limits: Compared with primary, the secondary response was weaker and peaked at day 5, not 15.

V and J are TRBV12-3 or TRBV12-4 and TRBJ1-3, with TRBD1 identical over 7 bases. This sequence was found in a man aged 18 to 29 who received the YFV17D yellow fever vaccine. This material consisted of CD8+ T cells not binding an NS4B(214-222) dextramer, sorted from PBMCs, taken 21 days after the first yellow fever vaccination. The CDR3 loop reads CASSFKGGFGNTIYF. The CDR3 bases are TGTGCCAGCAGTTTTAAAGGGGGCTTCGGAAACACCATATATTTT.